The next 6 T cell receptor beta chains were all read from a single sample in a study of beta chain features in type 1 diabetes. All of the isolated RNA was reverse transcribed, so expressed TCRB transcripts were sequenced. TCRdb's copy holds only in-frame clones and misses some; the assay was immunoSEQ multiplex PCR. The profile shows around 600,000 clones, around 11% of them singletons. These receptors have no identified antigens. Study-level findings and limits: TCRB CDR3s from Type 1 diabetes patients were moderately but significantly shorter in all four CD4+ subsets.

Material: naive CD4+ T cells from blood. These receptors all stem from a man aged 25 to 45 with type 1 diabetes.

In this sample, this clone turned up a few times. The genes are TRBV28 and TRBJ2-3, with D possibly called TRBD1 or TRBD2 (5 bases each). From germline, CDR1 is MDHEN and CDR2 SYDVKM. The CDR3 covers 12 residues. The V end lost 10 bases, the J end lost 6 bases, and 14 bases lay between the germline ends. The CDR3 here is CATWDHLDTQYF. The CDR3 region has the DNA TGTGCCACCTGGGACCATTTGGATACGCAGTATTTT.

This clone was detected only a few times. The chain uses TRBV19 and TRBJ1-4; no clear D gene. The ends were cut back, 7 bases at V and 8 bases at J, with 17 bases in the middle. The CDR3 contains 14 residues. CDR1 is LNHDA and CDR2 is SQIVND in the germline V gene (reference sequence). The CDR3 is CASTEGRFREKLFF. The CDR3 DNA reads TGTGCCAGTACCGAGGGAAGGTTTCGGGAAAAACTGTTTTTT.

The CDR3 DNA is TGTGCCAGCAGTGAAGCGCTTACAGGAGGCACAGATACGCAGTATTTT. Its translation is CASSEALTGGTDTQYF. The V call is TRBV6-1, the J call TRBJ2-3; D perhaps matches TRBD1 (5 bases). The length of the CDR3 is 16 residues. The ends were cut back, 0 bases at V and 1 base at J, with 11 bases in the middle. CDR1 MNHNS and CDR2 SASEGT come from the germline V gene.

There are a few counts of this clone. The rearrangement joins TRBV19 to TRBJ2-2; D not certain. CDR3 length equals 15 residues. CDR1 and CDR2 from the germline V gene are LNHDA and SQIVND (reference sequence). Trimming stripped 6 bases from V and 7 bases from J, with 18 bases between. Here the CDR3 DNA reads TGTGCCAGTAGAATCGTGGGTCGCACAGTCGGGGAGCTGTTTTTT. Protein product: CASRIVGRTVGELFF.

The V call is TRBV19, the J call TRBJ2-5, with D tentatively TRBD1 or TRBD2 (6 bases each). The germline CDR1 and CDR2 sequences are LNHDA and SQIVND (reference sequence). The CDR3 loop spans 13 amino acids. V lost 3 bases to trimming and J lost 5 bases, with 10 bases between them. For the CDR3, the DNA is TGTGCCAGTAGTATTAGGGGGGTGGAGACCCAGTACTTC. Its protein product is CASSIRGVETQYF. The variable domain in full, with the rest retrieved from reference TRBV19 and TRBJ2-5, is DGGITQSPKYLFRKEGQNVTLSCEQNLNHDAMYWYRQDPGQGLRLIYYSQIVNDFQKGDIAEGYSVSREKKESFPLTVTSAQKNPTAFYLCASSIRGVETQYFGPGTRLLVL.

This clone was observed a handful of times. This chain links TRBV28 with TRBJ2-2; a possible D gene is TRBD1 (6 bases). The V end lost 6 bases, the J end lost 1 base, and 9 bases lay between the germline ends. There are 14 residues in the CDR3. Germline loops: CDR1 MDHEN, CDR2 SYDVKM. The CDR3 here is CASSGQLNTGELFF. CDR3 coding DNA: TGTGCCAGCAGCGGACAGTTGAACACCGGGGAGCTGTTTTTT. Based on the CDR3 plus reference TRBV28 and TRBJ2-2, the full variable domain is DVKVTQSSRYLVKRTGEKVFLECVQDMDHENMFWYRQDPGLGLRLIYFSYDVKMKEKGDIPEGYSVSREKKERFSLILESASTNQTSMYLCASSGQLNTGELFFGEGSRLTVL.